A selection of T cell receptor beta chains follows, all from one sample in a study of T cell changes during pregnancy in multiple sclerosis. Data came from immunoSEQ multiplex PCR; TCRdb stores just in-frame clones and leaves some out. Of around 95,000 clones in the sample, about 91% were seen once. The sample in question was peripheral blood, obtained after pregnancy. The receptor set was obtained from a female donor in good health, enrolled as a control in a pregnancy study. The CDR3 runs from the conserved cysteine through the conserved F or W. The order of the fields is V gene, clone size, J gene, D gene, CDR3 protein, CDR3 DNA. The D gene is left open where the match is weak. Not all rows give a size; the values are once, few, many and, for expanded clones, a class.

>TRBV28|.|TRBJ2-2|TRBD2
CASTSKWVTSGRSGTGELFF
TGTGCCAGCACCTCTAAGTGGGTGACTAGCGGGAGGTCGGGCACCGGGGAGCTGTTTTTT
>TRBV11-3|.|TRBJ2-2|TRBD1
CASSLRGTNTGELFF
TGTGCCAGCAGCCTCAGGGGGACGAACACCGGGGAGCTGTTTTTT
>TRBV6-1|.|TRBJ1-1|.
CASTLHRDLNTEAFF
TGTGCCAGCACCCTACACAGGGATTTGAACACTGAAGCTTTCTTT
>TRBV29-1|.|TRBJ1-1|.
CSVEGGTEAFF
TGCAGCGTTGAGGGGGGAACTGAAGCTTTCTTT
>TRBV15|.|TRBJ1-5|.
CATSRGPRGLGPRGNQPQHF
TGTGCCACCAGCAGAGGCCCCAGGGGTTTGGGACCCAGGGGCAATCAGCCCCAGCATTTT
>TRBV20-1|.|TRBJ1-1|TRBD1
CSGTGYTEAFF
TGCAGTGGGACAGGGTACACTGAAGCTTTCTTT
>TRBV29-1|.|TRBJ1-1|.
CSVAGGMNTEAFF
TGCAGCGTTGCGGGGGGGATGAACACTGAAGCTTTCTTT
>TRBV6-6|.|TRBJ2-4|.
CASSYSRQAAGIQYF
TGTGCCAGCAGTTACAGCCGACAGGCGGCGGGCATTCAGTACTTC
>TRBV6-4|once|TRBJ2-5|TRBD2
CASSAGTSGGQETQYF
TGTGCCAGCAGTGCCGGGACTAGCGGGGGGCAAGAGACCCAGTACTTC
>TRBV6-1|.|TRBJ2-1|.
CASSEERSTYNEQFF
TGTGCCAGCAGTGAAGAGAGGAGCACTTACAATGAGCAGTTCTTC
>TRBV10-2|.|TRBJ2-1|TRBD2
CASSESRGSGGGEQFF
TGCGCCAGCAGTGAGTCGAGGGGGAGCGGGGGGGGTGAGCAGTTCTTC
>TRBV7-2|.|TRBJ2-1|.
CASSPGTDSYNEQFF
TGTGCCAGCAGCCCAGGGACGGACAGTTACAATGAGCAGTTCTTC
>TRBV11-2|.|TRBJ2-1|TRBD2
CASSSISGSSYNEQFF
TGTGCCAGCAGCTCAATTAGCGGGAGCTCCTACAATGAGCAGTTCTTC
>TRBV28|.|TRBJ2-7|TRBD1
CASKPIPTGTGRIRVSYEQYF
TGTGCCAGCAAACCCATTCCCACCGGGACAGGGCGAATTAGGGTATCCTACGAGCAGTACTTC
>TRBV4-1|.|TRBJ1-2|.
CASGSWGVDGYTF
TGCGCCAGCGGCTCCTGGGGGGTAGATGGCTACACCTTC
>TRBV21-1|once|TRBJ2-5|.
CANFGTGRTSLEETQYF
TGTGCCAACTTCGGGACAGGTAGGACTAGTCTTGAAGAGACCCAGTACTTC
>TRBV28|.|TRBJ2-3|.
CASSTTPVLPTDTQYF
TGTGCCAGCAGTACAACACCCGTTCTGCCCACAGATACGCAGTATTTT
>TRBV7-9|.|TRBJ2-7|TRBD2
CASSPPGGVFEQYF
TGTGCCAGCAGCCCCCCCGGGGGGGTCTTTGAGCAGTACTTC
>TRBV6-1|.|TRBJ2-7|TRBD1
CASSWGTGELEQYF
TGTGCCAGCAGTTGGGGGACAGGGGAACTTGAGCAGTACTTC
>TRBV29-1|.|TRBJ2-2|.
CSFRRQNTGELFF
TGCAGCTTTAGGAGGCAGAACACCGGGGAGCTGTTTTTT
>TRBV19|.|TRBJ2-7|TRBD1
CASSTGVLYYEQYF
TGTGCCAGTTCGACAGGGGTGCTATACTACGAGCAGTACTTC
>TRBV5-6|.|TRBJ1-1|TRBD1
CASSLRDRYNTEAFF
TGTGCCAGCAGCTTGAGGGACAGGTATAACACTGAAGCTTTCTTT
>TRBV5-6|.|TRBJ2-4|.
CASSPLWGRWAKNIQYF
TGTGCCAGCAGCCCCTTATGGGGCCGGTGGGCCAAAAACATTCAGTACTTC
>TRBV6-8|.|TRBJ2-1|TRBD2
CASTGLAHNEQFF
TGTGCCAGCACGGGACTAGCACACAATGAGCAGTTCTTC
>TRBV19|few|TRBJ1-1|TRBD1
CASIGGTGGNTEAFF
TGTGCCAGCATTGGCGGAACAGGGGGGAACACTGAAGCTTTCTTT
>TRBV4-1|.|TRBJ2-7|TRBD2
CASSLREGSSYEQYF
TGCGCCAGCAGCCTCCGGGAGGGCTCCTCCTACGAGCAGTACTTC
>TRBV7-2|once|TRBJ1-1|.
CASTTYRGKEAFF
TGTGCCAGCACCACTTATCGGGGTAAAGAAGCTTTCTTT
>TRBV6-5|.|TRBJ1-1|.
CASRFGGGNTEAFF
TGTGCCAGCAGGTTCGGGGGTGGGAACACTGAAGCTTTCTTT
>TRBV5-6|once|TRBJ1-1|.
CASSIPGENTEAFF
TGTGCCAGCAGTATCCCGGGAGAGAACACTGAAGCTTTCTTT
>TRBV27|.|TRBJ2-1|.
CASMARPGNEQFF
TGTGCCAGCATGGCGAGGCCGGGGAATGAGCAGTTCTTC
>TRBV30|.|TRBJ1-1|.
CAWSVLWTEAFF
TGTGCCTGGAGTGTACTGTGGACTGAAGCTTTCTTT
>TRBV9|.|TRBJ2-7|.
CASSVALGRIYEQYF
TGTGCCAGCAGCGTAGCACTCGGCAGGATCTACGAGCAGTACTTC
>TRBV27|.|TRBJ2-1|TRBD2
CASRTLAGGPWGGNEQFF
TGTGCCAGCAGGACCCTGGCGGGAGGGCCCTGGGGGGGGAATGAGCAGTTCTTC
>TRBV30|once|TRBJ1-2|TRBD1
CAGWTGESIAGGYTF
TGTGCCGGATGGACAGGGGAATCTATCGCAGGTGGCTACACCTTC
>TRBV7-2|.|TRBJ2-3|.
CASSLSYASTDTQYF
TGTGCCAGCAGCCTTAGCTACGCTAGCACAGATACGCAGTATTTT
>TRBV9|.|TRBJ2-2|.
CASNARTGELFF
TGTGCCAGCAACGCCAGGACCGGGGAGCTGTTTTTT
>TRBV7-2|.|TRBJ2-7|TRBD2
CASSPWTSGGEQYF
TGTGCCAGCAGCCCCTGGACTAGCGGGGGCGAGCAGTACTTC
>TRBV7-3|.|TRBJ2-3|.
CASSLPAGDTQYF
TGTGCCAGCAGCCTCCCTGCGGGGGATACGCAGTATTTT
>TRBV10-1|medium-sized|TRBJ1-1|.
CASSRGESNTEAFF
TGCGCCAGCAGCCGGGGGGAATCGAACACTGAAGCTTTCTTT
>TRBV10-3|.|TRBJ1-5|.
CAATAQRNQPQHF
TGTGCCGCCACGGCGCAGCGAAATCAGCCCCAGCATTTT
>TRBV5-4|.|TRBJ1-2|TRBD1
CASSSKIQGASYGYTF
TGTGCCAGCAGCTCTAAGATACAGGGGGCGAGCTATGGCTACACCTTC
>TRBV4-2|.|TRBJ2-3|TRBD2
CASSWGGLTDTQYF
TGTGCCAGTAGCTGGGGGGGACTCACAGATACGCAGTATTTT
>TRBV5-1|once|TRBJ2-5|.
CASSLESSPTLGTQYF
TGCGCCAGCAGCTTGGAGTCTAGCCCGACTCTTGGGACCCAGTACTTC
>TRBV7-9|.|TRBJ1-4|.
CASSLPRVREKLFF
TGTGCCAGCAGCCTCCCCAGGGTTCGTGAAAAACTGTTTTTT
>TRBV28|.|TRBJ1-1|.
CASSIMDSQAFF
TGTGCCAGCAGTATAATGGACAGTCAAGCTTTCTTT
>TRBV19|.|TRBJ2-1|.
CASKPSAYNEQFF
TGTGCCAGTAAACCTAGCGCATACAATGAGCAGTTCTTC
>TRBV18|once|TRBJ2-3|.
CASSRAGTDTQYF
TGTGCCAGCTCTCGCGCGGGCACAGATACGCAGTATTTT
>TRBV29-1|.|TRBJ1-1|.
CSVVGSWNTEAFF
TGCAGCGTTGTGGGGAGTTGGAACACTGAAGCTTTCTTT
>TRBV7-6|.|TRBJ1-1|TRBD1
CASSLMGRGQYTEAFF
TGTGCCAGCAGCTTAATGGGCAGGGGGCAGTACACTGAAGCTTTCTTT
>TRBV7-9|.|TRBJ1-2|.
CASSLSGGVGYGYTF
TGTGCCAGCAGCTTATCGGGGGGGGTCGGCTATGGCTACACCTTC
>TRBV9|once|TRBJ2-1|TRBD2
CASSVGVAGAPYNEQFF
TGTGCCAGCAGCGTAGGGGTAGCGGGGGCCCCCTACAATGAGCAGTTCTTC
>TRBV29-1|.|TRBJ1-1|.
CSGGDTEAFF
TGCAGCGGGGGGGACACTGAAGCTTTCTTT
>TRBV11-3|.|TRBJ2-2|TRBD2
CASSPGLAQTGELFF
TGTGCCAGCAGCCCCGGACTAGCACAAACCGGGGAGCTGTTTTTT
>TRBV29-1|.|TRBJ2-7|TRBD1
CSAVQGNEQYF
TGCAGCGCTGTACAGGGGAACGAGCAGTACTTC